One and the same sample provided the 21 T cell receptor beta chains below, sequenced in a study of control samples from healthy donors and cancer patients. The repertoire was sequenced with immunoSEQ multiplex PCR; TCRdb's copy has only in-frame clones and lacks some. This sample has under 130,000 clones, with 83% found just once. The sample taken for sequencing was blood. The receptors here all came from a woman aged 45-65 years in good health.

The genes are TRBV28 and TRBJ2-5, with D perhaps matching TRBD1 or TRBD2 (5 bases each). V was trimmed by 2 bases and J by 9 bases, leaving 25 bases between them. Germline CDR1 and CDR2: MDHEN and SYDVKM. This CDR3 has 17 amino acids. Written as DNA, the CDR3 is TGTGCCAGCAGTTTACGCCAGGGTCTGATTAATGAGGAGGCCCAGTACTTC. It encodes CASSLRQGLINEEAQYF.

Only a few counts were recorded for this clone. In nucleotides, the CDR3 is TGTGCCAGCAGCTTGGTAAATCGGGACAGGGTGATTCCAGATACGCAGTATTTT. It translates to CASSLVNRDRVIPDTQYF. The chain employs TRBV5-5 and TRBJ2-3; TRBD1 agrees at 9 bases. Germline V gene lookup returns CDR1 SGHKS and CDR2 YYEKEE (reference sequence). The CDR3 runs 18 residues. The trim removed 0 bases at V and 4 bases at J, leaving 12 bases unmatched.

This clone was seen only a few times. The chain recombines TRBV29-1 with TRBJ1-1; the D gene is possibly TRBD1 (5 bases). The germline V gene has CDR1 SQVTM and CDR2 ANQGSEA. CDR3 length equals 17 residues. Trimming removed 4 bases at V and 7 bases at J, with 28 bases between. CDR3 loop: CSVAGRDPGREAIEAFF. DNA for the CDR3: TGCAGCGTTGCAGGCCGGGACCCGGGTCGGGAGGCGATTGAAGCTTTCTTT.

This clone is a singleton in its sample. V usage is TRBV4-1 and J usage is TRBJ1-5; D remains ambiguous. Deletions cut 1 base from V and 2 bases from J, with 9 bases between. The germline V gene has CDR1 MGHRA and CDR2 YSYEKL. The CDR3 has 15 residues. The CDR3 DNA sequence: TGCGCCAGCAGCCAAGTTAGGGTTGGCAATCAGCCCCAGCATTTT. Translated: CASSQVRVGNQPQHF.

This clone has only a few counts. The sample contains more than one DNA sequence encoding this CDR3. The rearrangement links TRBV27 to TRBJ1-2; D perhaps matches TRBD1 (6 bases). The CDR3 loop spans 13 amino acids. The V gene's germline CDR1 is MNHEY and CDR2 SMNVEV (reference sequence). Trimming removed 3 bases from V and 3 bases from J, with 8 bases in between. Here the CDR3 reads CASSLSGDYGYTF. Written as DNA, the CDR3 is TGTGCCAGCAGTTTGTCAGGGGACTATGGCTACACCTTC.

The chain has TRBV7-2 and TRBJ1-4, with D maybe TRBD1 (5 bases). The germline V and J ends were trimmed by 5 bases and 5 bases, with 12 bases remaining between them. Looked up from germline, CDR1 is SGHTA and CDR2 is FQGNSA. The CDR3 runs 14 residues. For the CDR3, the DNA is TGTGCCAGCAGCCGGGGACGGAACAATGAAAAACTGTTTTTT. This translates into CASSRGRNNEKLFF.

There are a few counts of this clone. The V and J genes are TRBV24-1 and TRBJ2-1, with TRBD2 matching 12 bases. The ends lost 3 bases at V and 4 bases at J; junction bases unmatched: 9. The germline V gene encodes CDR1 KGHDR and CDR2 SFDVKD. This CDR3 is 18 amino acids long. In DNA, the CDR3 is TGTGCCACCAGTGATCCGGCTAGCGGGAGGGCACAATACAATGAGCAGTTCTTC. It specifies CATSDPASGRAQYNEQFF.

The chain is built from TRBV7-9 and TRBJ1-6, with TRBD1 matching 9 bases. This CDR3 comprises 15 residues. Unmatched junction bases numbered 6, after V lost 5 bases and J lost 7 bases. The germline V gene encodes CDR1 SEHNR and CDR2 FQNEAQ (reference sequence). CDR3 in DNA: TGTGCCAGCAGCCCCACCGGGACAGGGAATTCACCCCTCCACTTT. Translated: CASSPTGTGNSPLHF.

This sequence joins TRBV12-3 or TRBV12-4 and TRBJ1-1, with D perhaps matching TRBD1 (5 bases). The V end was cut by 4 bases, the J end by 4 bases, with 10 bases between. The CDR3 runs to 13 residues. The CDR3 region has the DNA TGTGCCAGCAGTTCGGGGCCGGGCACTGAAGCTTTCTTT. This gives the protein CASSSGPGTEAFF.

This clone appeared once. The chain recombines TRBV6-5 with TRBJ1-3; TRBD1 aligns across 7 bases. The CDR3 is 14 amino acids. With V trimmed by 6 bases and J by 0 bases, 2 bases remained unmatched. The germline V gene has CDR1 MNHEY and CDR2 SVGAGI. CDR3 DNA: TGTGCCAGCAGGACAGGGTCCTCTGGAAACACCATATATTTT. Its translation: CASRTGSSGNTIYF.

The V call is TRBV7-2, the J call TRBJ1-1; D is ambiguous. V was pared by 6 bases and J by 7 bases, with 12 bases between. Germline CDR1 SGHTA, CDR2 FQGNSA. The CDR3 has 12 residues. CDR3 sequence (DNA): TGTGCCAGCAGTCCTACGGGCATTGAAGCTTTCTTT. Translated, it gives CASSPTGIEAFF. The full variable domain, rest sourced from reference TRBV7-2 and TRBJ1-1, is GAGVSQSPSNKVTEKGKDVELRCDPISGHTALYWYRQSLGQGLEFLIYFQGNSAPDKSGLPSDRFSAERTGGSVSTLTIQRTQQEDSAVYLCASSPTGIEAFFGQGTRLTVV.

The V call is TRBV28, the J call TRBJ1-5; 8 nucleotides line up with TRBD1. V shed 2 bases, J shed 4 bases, and the junction held 10 bases outside the gene matches. The germline gives CDR1 MDHEN, CDR2 SYDVKM. The CDR3 runs to 17 residues. The CDR3 sequence is CASSLLITGGRNQPQHF. The CDR3, as DNA: TGTGCCAGCAGTTTACTCATAACAGGGGGACGGAATCAGCCCCAGCATTTT.

A single count supports this clone. V and J are TRBV7-9 and TRBJ2-1, with TRBD2 matching 8 bases. CDR1 and CDR2 (germline): SEHNR, FQNEAQ (reference sequence). V was pared by 7 bases and J by 6 bases, with 8 bases of the junction left unmatched. CDR3 length equals 14 residues. The chain's CDR3 is CASISGGSGNEQFF. In DNA, the CDR3 is TGTGCCAGCATCAGCGGGGGTAGCGGCAATGAGCAGTTCTTC. Together with reference TRBV7-9 and TRBJ2-1, the CDR3 gives the full variable domain: DTGVSQNPRHKITKRGQNVTFRCDPISEHNRLYWYRQTLGQGPEFLTYFQNEAQLEKSRLLSDRFSAERPKGSFSTLEIQRTEQGDSAMYLCASISGGSGNEQFFGPGTRLTVL.

The chain links TRBV29-1 to TRBJ1-1; a weak D match, TRBD1 (6 bases). The V end was cut by 7 bases, the J end by 5 bases, with 17 bases between. CDR3 length equals 13 residues. The germline V gene encodes CDR1 SQVTM and CDR2 ANQGSEA. In nucleotides, the CDR3 is TGCAGCGCCCATCAGGGGATGGGTACTGAAGCTTTCTTT. The encoded protein is CSAHQGMGTEAFF.

This rearrangement joins TRBV12-2 to TRBJ2-1; no DNA check was done on the table's D call, TRBD2. TRBV12-2 represents a pseudogene. The CDR3 sequence is 20 residues long. CDR3 amino acids: CASRLLVASSPGGANNEQFF. The CDR3 coding sequence is TGTGCAAGTCGCTTATTGGTAGCGTCGTCTCCCGGGGGGGCCAACAATGAGCAGTTCTTC.

The chain links TRBV5-1 to TRBJ1-4; no clear D gene. Germline CDR1 and CDR2: SGHRS and YFSETQ. The CDR3 extends over 15 amino acids. V shed 0 bases and J shed 8 bases, with 14 bases lying between them. Here the CDR3 reads CASSLDPGIQEKLFF. The CDR3, as DNA: TGCGCCAGCAGCTTGGATCCGGGGATTCAAGAAAAACTGTTTTTT.

The V and J genes are TRBV28 and TRBJ2-3, with D tentatively TRBD1 (7 bases). CDR1 and CDR2 from the germline V gene are MDHEN and SYDVKM. Trimming left V 6 bases short and J 5 bases short, with 18 bases between. The CDR3 totals 15 residues. CDR3 DNA: TGTGCCAGCAGCCTACAGGGGATGGGGGGAGATACGCAGTATTTT. As protein: CASSLQGMGGDTQYF.

The chain couples TRBV7-2 to TRBJ2-1, with D maybe TRBD1 (5 bases). Per the germline V gene, CDR1 is SGHTA and CDR2 is FQGNSA. V lost 6 bases, J lost 8 bases, and 14 bases lay in between. The CDR3 is 13 amino acids. DNA for the CDR3: TGTGCCAGCAGTTTAACCCAGGGCGATGAGCAGTTCTTC. Its translation: CASSLTQGDEQFF. Using reference TRBV7-2 and TRBJ2-1 for the parts outside the CDR3, the full variable domain is GAGVSQSPSNKVTEKGKDVELRCDPISGHTALYWYRQSLGQGLEFLIYFQGNSAPDKSGLPSDRFSAERTGGSVSTLTIQRTQQEDSAVYLCASSLTQGDEQFFGPGTRLTVL.

The V gene is TRBV6-5, the J gene TRBJ2-5; 12 nucleotides agree with TRBD2. This CDR3 spans 15 amino acids. With 5 bases clipped from V and 5 bases from J, the junction kept 6 bases outside the gene matches. Germline V gene lookup returns CDR1 MNHEY and CDR2 SVGAGI. CDR3 DNA: TGTGCCAGCAGTCCTCTAGCGGGGGGGCACGAGACCCAGTACTTC. It codes for CASSPLAGGHETQYF.

This chain uses TRBV12-3 or TRBV12-4 with TRBJ1-2, with a tentative D call TRBD1 (6 bases). The CDR3 is made up of 13 amino acids. Trimming took off 5 bases at V and 8 bases at J, with 15 bases between the two ends. This chain's CDR3 is CASSPQGRGGYTF. The CDR3 DNA is TGTGCCAGCAGTCCACAGGGACGGGGCGGCTACACCTTC.

V is TRBV9 and J is TRBJ2-7, with 13 bases that match TRBD2. J was trimmed by 0 bases and V by 0 bases; bases with no gene match: 0. The CDR3 covers 16 residues. Per germline, CDR1 SGDLS and CDR2 YYNGEE. CDR3 nucleotide sequence: TGTGCCAGCAGCGTAGGGACTAGCGGGGGCTCCTACGAGCAGTACTTC. This gives the protein CASSVGTSGGSYEQYF. Full variable domain (remainder filled in from reference TRBV9 and TRBJ2-7): DSGVTQTPKHLITATGQRVTLRCSPRSGDLSVYWYQQSLDQGLQFLIQYYNGEERAKGNILERFSAQQFPDLHSELNLSSLELGDSALYFCASSVGTSGGSYEQYFGPGTRLTVT.